The rows below give T cell receptor beta chains drawn from one sample of a study of cytomegalovirus exposure and HLA in healthy donors. Clones were read by immunoSEQ multiplex PCR, and TCRdb kept only the in-frame ones, dropping some. The sample lists about 140,000 clones, roughly three quarters occurring once. The sequenced material came from PBMCs. The receptors here all came from a woman in her forties in good health and CMV-seronegative. CDR3s include the opening cysteine and the closing phenylalanine or tryptophan. Each record gives: J gene, D gene, clone size, V gene, CDR3 DNA, CDR3 protein. D genes are given only for firm matches. Clone size is stated in some rows and not others, as once, few, many or a class when expanded.

J gene: TRBJ1-3; D gene: TRBD1; clone size: -; V gene: TRBV7-9; CDR3 DNA: TGTGCCAGCAGCTCCGACAGGGCTGGAAACACCATATATTTT; CDR3 protein: CASSSDRAGNTIYF
J gene: TRBJ2-7; D gene: TRBD2; clone size: -; V gene: TRBV5-1; CDR3 DNA: TGCGCCAGCAGCTCGGAGGGACTAGCGGGGATGCCCTACGAGCAGTACTTC; CDR3 protein: CASSSEGLAGMPYEQYF
J gene: TRBJ1-6; D gene: TRBD1; clone size: -; V gene: TRBV2; CDR3 DNA: TGTGCCAGCAGTAAAACACTAGACAGGGCGAATTCACCCCTCCACTTT; CDR3 protein: CASSKTLDRANSPLHF
J gene: TRBJ1-1; D gene: -; clone size: few; V gene: TRBV2; CDR3 DNA: TGTGCCAGTCAGGGTACAGGGAGTGGAGCTTTCTTT; CDR3 protein: CASQGTGSGAFF
J gene: TRBJ1-4; D gene: -; clone size: -; V gene: TRBV2; CDR3 DNA: TGTGCCAGCAGCCAACATTTACAGGGAGAGCCCCTGTTTTTT; CDR3 protein: CASSQHLQGEPLFF
J gene: TRBJ1-1; D gene: TRBD1; clone size: -; V gene: TRBV30; CDR3 DNA: TGTGCCTGGAGTGTAACAGGGGCCATCACTGAAGCTTTCTTT; CDR3 protein: CAWSVTGAITEAFF
J gene: TRBJ2-7; D gene: -; clone size: once; V gene: TRBV28; CDR3 DNA: TGTGCCAGCAATCCAGGGGCCTCATTCTACGAGCAGTACTTC; CDR3 protein: CASNPGASFYEQYF
J gene: TRBJ2-7; D gene: -; clone size: -; V gene: TRBV2; CDR3 DNA: TGTGCCAGCACCGGCCCGAACTTTAACAGATACTACGAGCAGTACTTC; CDR3 protein: CASTGPNFNRYYEQYF
J gene: TRBJ1-5; D gene: -; clone size: -; V gene: TRBV10-1; CDR3 DNA: TGCGCCAGCAGTGAGTCGGCAGGGGACGGCAATCAGCCCCAGCATTTT; CDR3 protein: CASSESAGDGNQPQHF
J gene: TRBJ1-1; D gene: TRBD1; clone size: -; V gene: TRBV2; CDR3 DNA: TGTGCCAGCAAAGACAGGGACATTTATAAAGCTTTCTTT; CDR3 protein: CASKDRDIYKAFF
J gene: TRBJ1-2; D gene: TRBD1; clone size: -; V gene: TRBV19; CDR3 DNA: TGTGCCAGTAGTACTCGGGACAGGGGTGTCTATGGCTACACCTTC; CDR3 protein: CASSTRDRGVYGYTF
J gene: TRBJ2-7; D gene: TRBD1; clone size: -; V gene: TRBV7-9; CDR3 DNA: TGTGCCAGCAGCCGCGTCACCGGGACAGGGGGCGGCGAGCAGTACTTC; CDR3 protein: CASSRVTGTGGGEQYF
J gene: TRBJ1-1; D gene: -; clone size: -; V gene: TRBV27; CDR3 DNA: TGTGCCAGCAGTTTAGCGCCAGACACTAACACTGAAGCTTTCTTT; CDR3 protein: CASSLAPDTNTEAFF
J gene: TRBJ2-1; D gene: TRBD1; clone size: -; V gene: TRBV15; CDR3 DNA: TGTGCCACCAGCATGGGGACAGGGTCATTCAATGAGCAGTTCTTC; CDR3 protein: CATSMGTGSFNEQFF
J gene: TRBJ2-7; D gene: TRBD1; clone size: -; V gene: TRBV6-5; CDR3 DNA: TGTGCCAGCAGTTACTCCCCAGGGGGCTCCCCCTACGAGCAGTACTTC; CDR3 protein: CASSYSPGGSPYEQYF
J gene: TRBJ2-1; D gene: -; clone size: -; V gene: TRBV25-1; CDR3 DNA: TGTGCCAGCAGTGAATTGGATAGCCTCGGGGTAAATGAGCAGTTCTTC; CDR3 protein: CASSELDSLGVNEQFF
J gene: TRBJ2-1; D gene: TRBD1; clone size: -; V gene: TRBV5-4; CDR3 DNA: TGTGCCAGCACCCCTGTGGGACAGGGTGTTGAGCAGTTCTTC; CDR3 protein: CASTPVGQGVEQFF
J gene: TRBJ2-7; D gene: TRBD1; clone size: -; V gene: TRBV18; CDR3 DNA: TGTGCCAGCTCACCAGACCGACAGGGGGCTGGGCAGTACTTC; CDR3 protein: CASSPDRQGAGQYF
J gene: TRBJ2-4; D gene: TRBD1; clone size: -; V gene: TRBV28; CDR3 DNA: TGTGCCAGCAGCCGCCCCGGGACAGGAGGGGACATTCAGTACTTC; CDR3 protein: CASSRPGTGGDIQYF
J gene: TRBJ2-1; D gene: TRBD2; clone size: -; V gene: TRBV5-4; CDR3 DNA: TGTGCCAGCAGTGACCCCGGGACTAGCGGGATTCGAGAGCAGTTCTTC; CDR3 protein: CASSDPGTSGIREQFF
J gene: TRBJ1-1; D gene: -; clone size: -; V gene: TRBV27; CDR3 DNA: TGTGCCAGCAGTTTCGCTCGGGTGGGCACTGAAGCTTTCTTT; CDR3 protein: CASSFARVGTEAFF
J gene: TRBJ2-5; D gene: -; clone size: few; V gene: TRBV6-1; CDR3 DNA: TGTGCCAGCAGTGAAGCGCGAGAGACCCAGTACTTC; CDR3 protein: CASSEARETQYF
J gene: TRBJ1-1; D gene: TRBD1; clone size: -; V gene: TRBV18; CDR3 DNA: TGTGCCAGCTCACCAGGGACAGGGGTCGGCACTGAAGCTTTCTTT; CDR3 protein: CASSPGTGVGTEAFF
J gene: TRBJ2-3; D gene: TRBD1; clone size: -; V gene: TRBV10-3; CDR3 DNA: TGTGCCATTCTGACGGAGGAACAGGGGGCGAGCACAGATACGCAGTATTTT; CDR3 protein: CAILTEEQGASTDTQYF
J gene: TRBJ2-7; D gene: -; clone size: -; V gene: TRBV28; CDR3 DNA: TGTGCCAGCAACCGTATAGGGGGGCAGGGGGTCTACGAGCAGTACTTC; CDR3 protein: CASNRIGGQGVYEQYF